This T cell receptor (beta chain) comes out of a study of blood T cell repertoires in COVID-19. Using immunoSEQ multiplex PCR, the repertoire was profiled, and TCRdb retains in-frame clones only, with some absent. The data contain roughly 500,000 clones, 88% of them singletons. Donors were grouped by their self-reported clinical history. Trimming at V came to 1 base and at J to 4 bases, leaving 3 bases not matched to a gene. Germline V CDR1 and CDR2: SEHNR, FQNEAQ (reference sequence). The CDR3 loop spans 15 amino acids. Sequenced material: PBMCs or T cells enriched from blood (not recorded which). J is TRBJ1-4 and V is TRBV7-9, with 7 bases matching TRBD1. This receptor was identified in a woman aged 40 to 50 who had recovered from COVID-19. The CDR3 here is CASSLVGQINEKLFF. The CDR3 DNA is TGTGCCAGCAGCTTAGTGGGACAGATTAATGAAAAACTGTTTTTT.